The T cell receptor beta chain described here comes from a study of blood T cell repertoires in COVID-19. Looking at the study overall: Samples of COVID-19 (acute and convalescent) were obtained from the United States, Italy and Spain. Sources were T cells, B-cell-depleted T cells, or PBMCs; the material itself was cDNA or gDNA.

This clone was seen only a few times. This CDR3 comprises 13 residues. CDR1 LGHDT and CDR2 YNNKEL come from the germline V gene (reference sequence). J was trimmed by 7 bases and V by 1 base; bases with no gene match: 2. Profiled with immunoSEQ multiplex PCR; TCRdb holds only in-frame clones, not every one. Here the sample spans over 200,000 clones, 86% being singletons. The sequence derives from a man aged 30 to 39 who had recovered from COVID-19. The V gene is TRBV3-1 (or the pseudogene TRBV3-2), the J gene TRBJ1-1; 8 bases are a match to TRBD1. Material: peripheral blood. CDR3 bases: TGTGCCAGCAGCCAAGCAGGGGGCCATGAAGCTTTCTTT. Translating gives CASSQAGGHEAFF.